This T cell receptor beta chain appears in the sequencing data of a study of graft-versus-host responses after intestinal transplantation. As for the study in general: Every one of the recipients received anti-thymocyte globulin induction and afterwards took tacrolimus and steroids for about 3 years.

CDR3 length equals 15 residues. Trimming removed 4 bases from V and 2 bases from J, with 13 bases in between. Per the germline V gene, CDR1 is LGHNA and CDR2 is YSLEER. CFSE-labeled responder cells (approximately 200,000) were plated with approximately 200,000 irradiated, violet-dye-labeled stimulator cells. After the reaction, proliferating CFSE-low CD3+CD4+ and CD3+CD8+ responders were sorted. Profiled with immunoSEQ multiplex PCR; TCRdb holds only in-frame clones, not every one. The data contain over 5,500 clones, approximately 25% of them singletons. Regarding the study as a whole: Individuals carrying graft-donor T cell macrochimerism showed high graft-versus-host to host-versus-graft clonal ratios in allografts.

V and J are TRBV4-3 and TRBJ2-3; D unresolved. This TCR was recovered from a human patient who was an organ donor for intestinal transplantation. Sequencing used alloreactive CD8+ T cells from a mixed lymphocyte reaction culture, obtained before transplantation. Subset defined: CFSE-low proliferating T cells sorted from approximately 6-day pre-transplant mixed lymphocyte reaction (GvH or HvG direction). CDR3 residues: CASSLRLRPTDTQYF. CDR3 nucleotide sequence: TGCGCCAGCAGCCTCCGACTTCGCCCCACAGATACGCAGTATTTT.